The 32 T cell receptor beta chains given below trace back to one sample, sequenced in a study of molecular identifiers for immune sequencing clone quantification. TCRdb analysed the PCR reads with MiXCR anew, one entry per CDR3 protein. Of about half a million distinct CDR3 sequences in the sample, around 23% were seen once. Sequencing used naive CD8+ T cells from blood, with Jurkat cell RNA spiked in. Subset reported: FACS-sorted CD8+CD4-CCR7+CD45RA+ naive T cells. These receptors came from a human donor in good health. Some libraries in this study had Jurkat cell RNA spiked in.

This clonotype has a handful of counts. The chain employs TRBV29-1 and TRBJ1-2; D is unresolved. CDR3 size: 10 residues. V lost 3 bases to trimming and J lost 7 bases, with 6 bases between them. Germline V CDR1 and CDR2: SQVTM, ANQGSEA. CDR3 nucleotides: TGCAGCGTTGATCCAACTGGCTACACCTTC. Its protein product is CSVDPTGYTF.

The sample holds many counts of this clonotype. The chain joins TRBV5-1 to TRBJ2-7; D is possibly TRBD1 (5 bases). The CDR3 spans 13 residues. V was shortened by 0 bases and J by 5 bases, with 9 bases between the two germline ends. Germline V gives CDR1 SGHRS, CDR2 YFSETQ. The CDR3 is CASSLAGYNEQYF. DNA of the CDR3: TGCGCCAGCAGCTTGGCAGGGTACAACGAGCAGTACTTC.

The V gene is TRBV4-1, the J gene TRBJ2-2; D unclear. CDR3 size: 18 residues. Germline V lookup: CDR1 MGHRA, CDR2 YSYEKL. Trimming removed 2 bases at V and 0 bases at J, with 16 bases between. The CDR3 loop reads CASSQNQVHSTNTGELFF. DNA of the CDR3: TGCGCCAGCAGCCAAAATCAGGTACACAGCACGAACACCGGGGAGCTGTTTTTT.

J is TRBJ2-1 and V is TRBV24-1, with 7 bases fitting TRBD1. The CDR3 spans 16 residues. Germline trimming cut 2 bases from V and 8 bases from J; bases unmatched to any gene: 11. In germline, CDR1 is KGHDR, CDR2 SFDVKD. In nucleotides, the CDR3 is TGTGCCACCAGTGATTCTCGTCCAGGACAGGCCTATGAGCAGTTCTTC. It encodes CATSDSRPGQAYEQFF.

In the case of this clonotype: A read error is possible here, since a much larger clone lies one base away. This chain joins TRBV11-2 and TRBJ2-3; the D gene is possibly TRBD1 (5 bases). Trimming stripped 4 bases from V and 1 base from J, with 12 bases between. This CDR3 has 15 amino acids. CDR1 SGHAT and CDR2 FQNNGV come from the germline V gene. CDR3 in amino acids: CASSSMGPRTDTQYF. The CDR3 DNA sequence: TGTGCCAGCAGCTCCATGGGGCCGCGCACAGATACGCAGTATTTT.

As to this clonotype: A junction end diverges from the germline sequence, so it may reflect a read error. The chain joins TRBV19 to TRBJ1-5, with D tentatively TRBD1 (5 bases). This CDR3 is 17 amino acids long. Looked up from germline, CDR1 is LNHDA and CDR2 is SQIVND (reference sequence). The DNA of the CDR3 is TGTGCCGGTAGTAACAGCCGGGACGGCTTCGGCAATCAGCCCCAGCATTTT. It specifies CAGSNSRDGFGNQPQHF.

The gene calls are TRBV24-1 and TRBJ2-1, with 8 bases fitting TRBD2. Germline trimming cut 4 bases from V and 6 bases from J; bases unmatched to any gene: 4. CDR1 is KGHDR and CDR2 is SFDVKD in the germline V gene. This CDR3 region has 14 residues. Here the CDR3 DNA reads TGTGCCACCAGTGAGAACGGGGGGGGCAATGAGCAGTTCTTC. Its protein is CATSENGGGNEQFF.

This clonotype was counted ten times or more. J is TRBJ2-7 and V is TRBV4-2; TRBD2 aligns across 12 bases. The CDR3 totals 17 residues. From germline, CDR1 is LGHNA and CDR2 YNFKEQ. V shed 1 base, J shed 4 bases, and the junction held 8 bases outside the gene matches. The CDR3 sequence: CASSQAETGTSGYEQYF. CDR3 nucleotides: TGTGCCAGCAGCCAAGCAGAGACCGGGACTAGCGGGTACGAGCAGTACTTC.

Ten or more counts support this clonotype. This chain connects TRBV6-5 to TRBJ2-3; 9 bases map to TRBD1. V lost 4 bases to trimming and J lost 7 bases; unmatched junction nucleotides: 9. Germline V gives CDR1 MNHEY, CDR2 SVGAGI. The length of the CDR3 is 15 residues. CDR3 loop: CASSSTGGARYTQYF. The CDR3 DNA is TGTGCCAGCAGTTCTACAGGGGGCGCAAGGTATACGCAGTATTTT.

This clonotype was seen at least ten times. The chain carries TRBV4-3 and TRBJ1-1, with D unclear. CDR1 and CDR2 (germline): LGHNA, YSLEER. V was trimmed by 1 base and J by 5 bases, leaving 8 bases between them. CDR3 size: 13 residues. CDR3 sequence reads: CASSQVAGTEAFF. In DNA form, the CDR3 reads TGCGCCAGCAGCCAAGTTGCGGGGACTGAAGCTTTCTTT.

The chain has TRBV20-1 and TRBJ1-1, with D hard to call. Germline CDR1 is DFQATT and CDR2 is SNEGSKA (reference sequence). Deletions cut 6 bases from V and 6 bases from J, with 14 bases between. There are 12 residues in the CDR3. CDR3 region: CSALEWASEAFF. The DNA of the CDR3 is TGCAGTGCCCTAGAGTGGGCATCTGAAGCTTTCTTT.

In its sample, this clonotype was seen many times. This sequence joins TRBV14 and TRBJ2-3, with D possibly being TRBD2 (5 bases). The CDR3 sequence is 14 residues long. Germline assignment: CDR1 SGHDN and CDR2 FVKESK. Trimming shortened V by 5 bases and J by 2 bases, and 11 bases separated the two germline ends. Here the CDR3 DNA reads TGTGCCAGCAGCTTCGAGGGTCTCACAGATACGCAGTATTTT. It encodes CASSFEGLTDTQYF.

Points on this clonotype: At one end, the junction sequence differs from germline, possibly due to a read error. The gene calls are TRBV30 and TRBJ1-2; the D is unclear. The CDR3 extends over 12 amino acids. CDR1 is GTSNPN, CDR2 SVGIG, per germline (reference sequence). CDR3: CVWSTDNYGYTF. The CDR3 DNA sequence: TGTGTCTGGAGTACGGATAACTATGGCTACACCTTC.

This clonotype was seen ten or more times. This chain connects TRBV20-1 to TRBJ2-3, with D unclear. The germline CDR1 and CDR2 sequences are DFQATT and SNEGSKA (reference sequence). The CDR3 extends over 14 amino acids. V was trimmed by 4 bases and J by 2 bases, leaving 13 bases between them. The CDR3 region is CSAKGTTYTDTQYF. The DNA for the CDR3 is TGCAGTGCTAAGGGAACTACCTACACAGATACGCAGTATTTT.

This clonotype was observed at least ten times. V gene TRBV9 combines with J gene TRBJ2-3; TRBD2 matches at 12 bases. The V and J ends lost 1 base and 1 base, in that order; junction bases with no gene match: 13. Looked up from germline, CDR1 is SGDLS and CDR2 is YYNGEE. The CDR3 sequence is 20 residues long. The CDR3 spells CASSVRLAGAPKGGTDTQYF. The CDR3 DNA follows: TGTGCCAGCAGCGTACGACTAGCGGGGGCCCCCAAGGGGGGCACAGATACGCAGTATTTT.

This clonotype showed up many times. The J gene is TRBJ2-4, the V gene TRBV13, with 11 bases identical to TRBD2. The CDR3 consists of 15 residues. From germline, CDR1 is PRHDT and CDR2 FYEKMQ (reference sequence). V was clipped by 2 bases and J by 16 bases; unmatched bases: 13. This CDR3 reads CASSLKGPLAGVSYF. In DNA, the CDR3 is TGTGCCAGCAGCTTAAAGGGGCCACTAGCGGGAGTCTCCTACTTC. Together with reference TRBV13 and TRBJ2-4, the CDR3 gives the full variable domain: AAGVIQSPRHLIKEKRETATLKCYPIPRHDTVYWYQQGPGQDPQFLISFYEKMQSDKGSIPDRFSAQQFSDYHSELNMSSLELGDSALYFCASSLKGPLAGVSYFGAGTRLSVL.

This clonotype was observed many times. The genes are TRBV4-1 and TRBJ2-3; TRBD2 aligns across 14 bases. This CDR3 has 16 amino acids. Germline CDR1 reads MGHRA; CDR2 reads YSYEKL. V lost 4 bases, J lost 5 bases, and 5 bases stayed unmatched. CDR3 bases: TGCGCCAGCAGCCTCTCCGGGACTAGCGGGGGAGATACGCAGTATTTT. Translating it yields CASSLSGTSGGDTQYF.

This clonotype was seen at least ten times. The genes are TRBV29-1 and TRBJ1-3; D might be TRBD1 (5 bases). Germline loops: CDR1 SQVTM, CDR2 ANQGSEA. V lost 6 bases and J 0 bases, leaving 12 bases between the germline ends. CDR3 length: 14 residues. In DNA form, the CDR3 reads TGCAGCGTGGGGGAGGGCCTCTCTGGAAACACCATATATTTT. Protein sequence: CSVGEGLSGNTIYF.

On this clonotype itself: A much larger clone lies a single base off, so this may be a read error. The V and J genes are TRBV6-2 or TRBV6-3 and TRBJ2-5; D gene unclear. CDR1 and CDR2 from the germline V gene are MNHEY and SVGEGT. There are 14 residues in the CDR3. The CDR3 loop reads CASSLIGIQEPQYF. The CDR3, as DNA: TGTGCCAGCAGTCTGATTGGGATCCAAGAGCCCCAGTACTTC.

This clonotype was recorded many times. V is TRBV24-1 and J is TRBJ2-3, with a weak D call TRBD1 (6 bases). The V end lost 0 bases, the J end lost 5 bases, and 17 bases lay between the germline ends. Germline V gene sequence: CDR1 KGHDR, CDR2 SFDVKD. There are 17 residues in the CDR3. The CDR3 DNA sequence: TGTGCCACCAGTGATTTGCCAAGGGACAACCTAGGAGATACGCAGTATTTT. Its translation is CATSDLPRDNLGDTQYF.

As to this clonotype: One junction end disagrees with the germline gene, perhaps due to a read error. This chain uses TRBV9 with TRBJ1-3; D is ambiguous. CDR3 length equals 16 residues. Germline CDR1 and CDR2: SGDLS and YYNGEE. This CDR3 reads CASSPDPGSSGNAIYF. CDR3 DNA: TGTGCCAGCAGCCCGGATCCGGGGAGCTCTGGAAACGCCATATATTTT.

This clonotype was observed a handful of times. This chain connects TRBV7-9 to TRBJ1-2; D is unresolved. This CDR3 is 15 amino acids long. Germline CDR1 reads SEHNR; CDR2 reads FQNEAQ (reference sequence). The ends were cut back, 1 base at V and 6 bases at J, with 15 bases in the middle. In DNA, the CDR3 is TGTGCCAGCAGCTTAGTGGTCCAAGCCCCAAATGGCTACACCTTC. Translation: CASSLVVQAPNGYTF.

This clonotype was observed many times. J is TRBJ1-1 and V is TRBV4-1; D unclear. The CDR3 is made up of 16 amino acids. The germline CDR1 and CDR2 sequences are MGHRA and YSYEKL. Trimming removed 4 bases at V and 2 bases at J, with 17 bases between. This CDR3 reads CASSPTTVEINTEAFF. The CDR3 DNA is TGCGCCAGCAGCCCCACGACGGTGGAAATAAACACTGAAGCTTTCTTT.

A few counts support this clonotype. The chain carries TRBV13 and TRBJ1-1; TRBD1 matches 8 bases. CDR3 size: 14 residues. CDR1 and CDR2 from the germline V gene are PRHDT and FYEKMQ (reference sequence). V lost 5 bases to trimming and J lost 5 bases; unmatched junction nucleotides: 7. This CDR3 reads CASSPSYRGTEAFF. The DNA of the CDR3 is TGTGCCAGCAGCCCATCCTACAGGGGGACTGAAGCTTTCTTT.

This clonotype was seen ten or more times. The DNA is omitted, as the CDR3 cannot be located on it reliably, and the CDR3 follows TCRdb's listing. The V and J genes are TRBV7-5 and TRBJ2-3; TRBD1, as called in the table, went unchecked against the DNA. TRBV7-5 is shown as a pseudogene. The CDR3 totals 18 residues, both ends included. This CDR3 reads CISVPEALGQGRTDTQYF.

As to this clonotype: A much larger clone is a single base away; this may be a read error. This CDR3 is missing its conserved last phenylalanine or tryptophan, likely due to a read error. The rearrangement uses TRBV29-1 and TRBJ2-7; 7 bases are shared with TRBD2. The CDR3 length is 11 residues. V lost 4 bases and J lost 4; bases outside the gene matches: 1. CDR1 is SQVTM, CDR2 ANQGSEA, per germline. CDR3 nucleotide sequence: TGCAGCGTTGTGGGGGGGTACGAGCAGTACTGC. Its protein product is CSVVGGYEQYC.

V usage is TRBV7-9 and J usage is TRBJ2-3; a weak D match, TRBD2 (6 bases). Between the trimmed V and J ends, which lost 8 bases and 4 bases, there was a span of 16 bases. The germline V gene has CDR1 SEHNR and CDR2 FQNEAQ (reference sequence). The CDR3 is made up of 14 amino acids. CDR3 DNA sequence: TGTGCCAGCGATTTGGCGGGACGTGCAGATACGCAGTATTTT. This sequence encodes CASDLAGRADTQYF.

This clonotype was counted many times. The chain links TRBV5-6 to TRBJ2-7; 7 bases are shared with TRBD1. CDR1 SGHDT and CDR2 YYEEEE come from the germline V gene. V was pared by 4 bases and J by 3 bases, with 4 bases of the junction left unmatched. This CDR3 spans 13 amino acids. In DNA, the CDR3 is TGTGCCAGCAGCCTGACAGGGAACTACGAGCAGTACTTC. It specifies CASSLTGNYEQYF.

In the case of this clonotype: Given a much more abundant clone one base away, this may be a read error. V and J are TRBV9 and TRBJ2-7, with a tentative D call TRBD2 (7 bases). Trimming left V 2 bases short and J 6 bases short, with 15 bases between. Germline CDR1 reads SGDLS; CDR2 reads YYNGEE. This CDR3 spans 14 amino acids. CDR3 residues: CASSVGAGACEQYF. The CDR3 bases are TGTGCCAGCAGCGTCGGGGCGGGGGCTTGCGAGCAGTACTTC.

In this sample, this clonotype turned up many times. The gene calls are TRBV2 and TRBJ1-1, with D maybe TRBD1 (6 bases). Per germline, CDR1 SNHLY and CDR2 FYNNEI. V was clipped by 6 bases and J by 1 base, with 15 bases between them. The length of the CDR3 is 15 residues. CDR3 sequence (DNA): TGTGCCAGCAGCCAGTATCCGGGACAGAACACTGAAGCTTTCTTT. This sequence encodes CASSQYPGQNTEAFF.

The V and J genes are TRBV24-1 and TRBJ2-7; D gene ambiguous. The germline CDR1 and CDR2 sequences are KGHDR and SFDVKD. The CDR3 extends over 15 amino acids. V was trimmed by 3 bases and J by 3 bases, leaving 14 bases between them. The CDR3 reads CATSDTRAPLYEQYF. The CDR3 DNA reads as TGTGCCACCAGTGATACCCGGGCCCCTCTCTACGAGCAGTACTTC.

Ten or more counts support this clonotype. The chain uses TRBV7-2 and TRBJ2-1, with a tentative D call TRBD2 (6 bases). The germline V gene has CDR1 SGHTA and CDR2 FQGNSA. With 1 base removed from V and 7 bases from J, the gap between germline ends came to 8 bases. The CDR3 has 13 amino acids. CDR3 sequence: CASSLELANEQFF. CDR3 DNA sequence: TGTGCCAGCAGCTTAGAACTAGCAAATGAGCAGTTCTTC. The entire variable domain, with the rest obtained from reference TRBV7-2 and TRBJ2-1, is as follows: GAGVSQSPSNKVTEKGKDVELRCDPISGHTALYWYRQSLGQGLEFLIYFQGNSAPDKSGLPSDRFSAERTGGSVSTLTIQRTQQEDSAVYLCASSLELANEQFFGPGTRLTVL.